Here is one T cell receptor beta chain with its context. The antigen remains undetermined. The protocol was immunoSEQ multiplex PCR, while the TCRdb copy is restricted to in-frame clones and leaves out a portion. This table has 100,000 or so clones, just over 85% appearing once. The germline V gene has CDR1 GTSNPN and CDR2 SVGIG (reference sequence). Trimming took 2 bases from V and 3 from J, leaving 7 bases between them. The CDR3 consists of 13 residues. The data were obtained in a study of T cell responses to AZD1222 COVID-19 vaccine. Study-wide results and caveats: Nearly half of spike-specific TCRs reportedly target variant regions that are unmutated in the B.1.351 and B.1.1.7 variants. Just six or seven AZD1222 recipients tested seropositive at baseline. With two AZD1222 doses given, Spike-specific TCR breadth and depth both rose. Clonal diversity was possibly underestimated, and white British individuals and females predominated among donors.

This clonotype was sampled from an adult in good health. The sample consisted of peripheral blood, taken on day 0 of AZD1222 vaccination. V usage is TRBV30 and J usage is TRBJ2-2, with D tentatively TRBD1 (6 bases). The CDR3 coding sequence is TGTGCCTGGAGTTACAGGGACACCGGGGAGCTGTTTTTT. This encodes CAWSYRDTGELFF.